This TCR beta chain was identified during a study of cytomegalovirus exposure and HLA in healthy donors. Overall study findings and caveats: In a later analysis, TCR beta V- and J-gene trimming was associated with a missense DCLRE1C variant.

Concerning this clone: Its antigen is as yet unknown.

In germline, CDR1 is LGHNT, CDR2 FRNRAP. V shed 1 base, J shed 3 bases, and the junction held 2 bases outside the gene matches. The CDR3 sequence is 15 residues long. PCR amplification relied on 60 Vbeta primers (plus 13 Jbeta primers). The assay was immunoSEQ multiplex PCR, and TCRdb's table has in-frame clones only and misses some. The sample lists roughly 130,000 clones, approximately 82% occurring once. This clonotype was obtained from a woman between 18 and 30 years old in good health and CMV-seropositive. The sample was PBMCs. The chain employs TRBV12-5 and TRBJ1-1; 10 nucleotides match TRBD1. CDR3 protein: CASGLGTGGHTEAFF. The CDR3 nucleotides are TGTGCTAGTGGTTTGGGGACAGGGGGGCACACTGAAGCTTTCTTT.